The T cell receptor (beta chain) under discussion was sequenced for a study of cytomegalovirus exposure and HLA in healthy donors. On the study more broadly: Earlier, 150 million to 200 million T cells were analyzed, and about 120 million unique TCR beta sequences were found among them.

Per the germline V gene, CDR1 is KGHSH and CDR2 is LQKENI. CDR3 size: 15 residues. After removal of 5 bases from V and 1 base from J, the junction contained 3 bases not matched to a gene. Every donor was a healthy person donating bone marrow. The primer mix had 60 Vbeta and 13 Jbeta primers. The table came from immunoSEQ multiplex PCR; TCRdb's copy has only in-frame clones and leaves some out. The sample contains about 160,000 clones, just over 75% of which appear only once. V gene TRBV18 combines with J gene TRBJ2-2, with 8 bases that match TRBD2. The sequencing input was PBMCs. The TCR was taken from a man aged 40-55 years in good health and CMV-seronegative. In DNA, the CDR3 is TGTGCCAGCTCAACCGGGAGGGAGAACACCGGGGAGCTGTTTTTT. Amino acids: CASSTGRENTGELFF.